This T cell receptor beta chain was observed in a study of cytomegalovirus exposure and HLA in healthy donors. Findings of the study overall: In an earlier analysis, about 87% or about 30%: the productive usage of most TCR beta V segments.

Points on this clone: No antigen is known for it.

Amplification used 60 Vbeta primers and 13 Jbeta primers. This table comes from immunoSEQ multiplex PCR, and its TCRdb copy is limited to in-frame clones, with some not included. The table lists around 150,000 clones, just under 80% of them singletons, with approximately 4.3% in the top ten. The V end was cut by 0 bases, the J end by 5 bases, with 7 bases between. CDR3 length: 13 residues. Germline values: CDR1 KGHSY, CDR2 FQNENV. Likely unrecorded immune exposures existed in these nominally healthy donors. Source material: PBMCs. The chain couples TRBV16 to TRBJ1-2, with D possibly being TRBD1 (5 bases). This TCR derives from a young man in good health. The CDR3 DNA follows: TGTGCCAGCAGCCAATCGACAGTGTATGGCTACACCTTC. It translates to CASSQSTVYGYTF.